This T cell receptor beta chain comes out of a study of cytotoxic CD8 clonotypes in ibrutinib-treated CLL. Overall study findings and caveats: Higher clonality was seen at ibrutinib response and a return toward baseline at progression. Rare overall, public clonotypes shrank or held steady under therapy.

Germline loops: CDR1 SGHTA, CDR2 FQGNSA. The ends were cut back, 3 bases at V and 2 bases at J, with 4 bases in the middle. This CDR3 comprises 13 residues. About this clone: The antigen is unknown.

Measured with immunoSEQ multiplex PCR; TCRdb has only the in-frame clones, and not every one. The sample has over 95,000 clones; about 50% are singletons. The origin of this receptor is a human donor with chronic lymphocytic leukemia. The V gene is TRBV7-2, the J gene TRBJ2-2, with D unclear. This material consisted of PBMCs, taken after 24 months of ibrutinib treatment. CDR3 residues: CASSLLNTGELFF. The CDR3 DNA sequence: TGTGCCAGCAGCTTGTTAAACACCGGGGAGCTGTTTTTT.